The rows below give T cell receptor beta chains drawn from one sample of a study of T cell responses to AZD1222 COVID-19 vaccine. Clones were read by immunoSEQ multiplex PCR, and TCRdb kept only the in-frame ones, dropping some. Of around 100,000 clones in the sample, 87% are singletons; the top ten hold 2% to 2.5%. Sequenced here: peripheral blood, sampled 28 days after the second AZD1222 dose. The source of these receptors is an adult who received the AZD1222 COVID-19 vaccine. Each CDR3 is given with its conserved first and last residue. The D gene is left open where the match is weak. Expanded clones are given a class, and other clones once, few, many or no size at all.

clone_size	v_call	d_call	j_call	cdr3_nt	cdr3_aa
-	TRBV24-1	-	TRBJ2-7	TGTGCCACCAGTGACCCCCGGGGGAGCCGGGACGAGCAGTACTTC	CATSDPRGSRDEQYF
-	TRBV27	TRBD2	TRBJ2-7	TGTGCCAGCAGTAGAGCGGGAGGAGCCTACGAGCAGTACTTC	CASSRAGGAYEQYF
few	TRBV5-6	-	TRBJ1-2	TGTGCCAGCAGCTTGGCCACAGGCGGGAGCTATGGCTACACCTTC	CASSLATGGSYGYTF
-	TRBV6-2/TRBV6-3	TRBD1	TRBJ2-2	TGTGCCAGCAGTTACCAGGGGGATAACACCGGGGAGCTGTTTTTT	CASSYQGDNTGELFF
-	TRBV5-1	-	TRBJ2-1	TGCGCCAGCAGCCAGGGACCGGTCGGCTACGACAATGAGCAGTTCTTC	CASSQGPVGYDNEQFF
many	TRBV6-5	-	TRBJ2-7	TGTGCCAGCAGTTGGTCACTGCTAGGTACATACGAGCAGTACTTC	CASSWSLLGTYEQYF
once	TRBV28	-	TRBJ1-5	TGTGCCAGCAGTTTGGCCGGGACAATAAGAGATCAGCCCCAGCATTTT	CASSLAGTIRDQPQHF
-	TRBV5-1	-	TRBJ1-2	TGCGCCAGCAGCCGTGCAGGGGCAGGGGACTATGGCTACACCTTC	CASSRAGAGDYGYTF
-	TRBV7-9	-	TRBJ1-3	TGTGCCAGCAGCTTAGCTGAAATCTCTGGAAACACCATATATTTT	CASSLAEISGNTIYF
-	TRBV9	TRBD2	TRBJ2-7	TGTGCCAGCAGCGTAGGGCCTAGCGGGAGTGGGGAGCAGTACTTC	CASSVGPSGSGEQYF
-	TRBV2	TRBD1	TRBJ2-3	TGTGCCAGCAGCCCGGGACAGGGGAATACGCAGTATTTT	CASSPGQGNTQYF
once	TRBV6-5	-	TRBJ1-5	TGTGCCAGCCTCAGACAGGAGAGCAATCAGCCCCAGCATTTT	CASLRQESNQPQHF
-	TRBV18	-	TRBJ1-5	TGTGCCAGCTCACCCCCATCCATTAGCAATCAGCCCCAGCATTTT	CASSPPSISNQPQHF
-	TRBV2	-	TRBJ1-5	TGTGCCAGCAGTGCACAAGGAAATAGCAATCAGCCCCAGCATTTT	CASSAQGNSNQPQHF
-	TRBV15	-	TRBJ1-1	TGTGCCACCACCCAAGTGGGGGGCACTGAAGCTTTCTTT	CATTQVGGTEAFF
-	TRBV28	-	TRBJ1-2	TGTGCCAGCAGTTCCCATGGGTCTGACAGCCCCGGACACGATGGCTACACCTTC	CASSSHGSDSPGHDGYTF
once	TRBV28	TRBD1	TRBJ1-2	TGTGCCAGCAGTTACAGGGGCTATGGCTACACCTTC	CASSYRGYGYTF
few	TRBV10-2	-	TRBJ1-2	TGCGCCAGCAGTGTCAGGAGCAACCATTATGGCTACACCTTC	CASSVRSNHYGYTF